A selection of T cell receptor beta chains follows, all from one sample in a study of T-cell reconstitution after alpha-beta-depleted transplantation in children. MiXCR, run by TCRdb on the PCR reads, gives a single entry per CDR3 protein. The sample records around 700,000 distinct CDR3 sequences, over 10% being singletons. The material was PBMCs, obtained before TCRalphabeta/CD19-depleted stem cell transplant. The receptor source for this set is a girl aged 2 to 9 with congenital amegakaryocytic thrombocytopenia, due to receive a stem cell transplant. The CDR3 runs from the conserved cysteine through the conserved F or W. D genes are given only for firm matches. Where a row states a size, it is once, few, many or the class of an expanded clone; other rows omit it.

TGTGCCAGCAGCCCCCCCACCACCGGGGAGCTGTTTTTT	CASSPPTTGELFF	TRBV7-9	many	NA	TRBJ2-2
TGCAGTGCTAGAGGGTGGGATACGCAGTATTTT	CSARGWDTQYF	TRBV20-1	many	NA	TRBJ2-3
TGCGCCAGCAGCCGGAAATTAGCGGGGGCCACAGATACGCAGTATTTT	CASSRKLAGATDTQYF	TRBV5-1	many	TRBD2	TRBJ2-3
TGCAGTGCTAGCCGCGGGGGCAGGTACACTGAAGCTTTCTTT	CSASRGGRYTEAFF	TRBV20-1	many	NA	TRBJ1-1
TGTGCCAGCAGCTTAGGTATTGGAGACAGCTACAATGAGCAGTTCTTC	CASSLGIGDSYNEQFF	TRBV7-2	many	NA	TRBJ2-1
TGTGCCATCAGTGGGACTAGTACGGTGCTTGAGCAGTTCTTC	CAISGTSTVLEQFF	TRBV10-3	many	TRBD2	TRBJ2-1
TGTGCCAGCAGCCAAGTTGTGGCAGGTAAAGCTTTCTTT	CASSQVVAGKAFF	TRBV3-1	many	NA	TRBJ1-1
TGTGCCTGGAGGAGGTACTACCGGGGGTCTTTTGCTTTCTTT	CAWRRYYRGSFAFF	TRBV30	few	NA	TRBJ1-1
TGCAGTGCTAGTTTGGTCGGGACACGAACCTACAATGAGCAGTTCTTC	CSASLVGTRTYNEQFF	TRBV20-1	few	NA	TRBJ2-1
TGTGCCAGCGACCCAAGCGGGGCGTTCACCGGGGAGCTGTTTTTT	CASDPSGAFTGELFF	TRBV7-2	many	TRBD2	TRBJ2-2
TGTGCCAGCACCCGTGACTACGAGCAGTACTTC	CASTRDYEQYF	TRBV6-5	many	NA	TRBJ2-7
TGTGCCAGCAGCCAAGATCTGGCTGTTTATACGCAGTATTTT	CASSQDLAVYTQYF	TRBV3-1	NA	NA	TRBJ2-3
TGTGCCAGCAGTTTAATAGTTTCTTGGGCAGGCACCGGGGAGCTGTTTTTT	CASSLIVSWAGTGELFF	TRBV27	NA	NA	TRBJ2-2
TGCAGTGCTGTGGGCCCGCTTCAGGGGTCAAGACAGACCCAGTACTTC	CSAVGPLQGSRQTQYF	TRBV20-1	few	NA	TRBJ2-5
TGTGCCAGCAGTCCCCGCCGGATACAAGAGACCCAGTACTTC	CASSPRRIQETQYF	TRBV12-3/TRBV12-4	few	NA	TRBJ2-5
TGCGCCAGCAGCCCGGAGGTGGTGGAGACCCAGTACTTC	CASSPEVVETQYF	TRBV5-1	few	NA	TRBJ2-5
TGCGCCAGCTGGGAGGGGGCGAACACTGAAGCTTTCTTT	CASWEGANTEAFF	TRBV5-1	many	TRBD1	TRBJ1-1
TGCAGCGTTGGCCAGCGGGAGTACAATGAGCAGTTCTTC	CSVGQREYNEQFF	TRBV29-1	NA	TRBD2	TRBJ2-1
TGCGCCAGCAGCCCTCGGGGATCTAATAACTATGGCTACACCTTC	CASSPRGSNNYGYTF	TRBV5-1	NA	NA	TRBJ1-2
TGTGCCAGCAGCCCATACGGGGATAGAGCTTTCTTT	CASSPYGDRAFF	TRBV7-2	NA	NA	TRBJ1-1
TGTGCCAGCAGTTTAAGGCAGGGGGCTAGGGAGACCCAGTACTTC	CASSLRQGARETQYF	TRBV28	few	TRBD1	TRBJ2-5
TGTGCCAGCAGTTCGGGGCTATACTACGAGCAGTACTTC	CASSSGLYYEQYF	TRBV28	many	NA	TRBJ2-7
TGTGCCAGCAACCCGAGGGTTCTGAACACCGGGGAGCTGTTTTTT	CASNPRVLNTGELFF	TRBV7-2	many	NA	TRBJ2-2
TGCAGTGCTGGTCGGTACTTGTACTCTGGGGCCAACGTCCTGACTTTC	CSAGRYLYSGANVLTF	TRBV20-1	NA	NA	TRBJ2-6
TGCAGTGCTAGGGAAACAGGGTTCGTCTATAATTCACCCCTCCACTTT	CSARETGFVYNSPLHF	TRBV20-1	NA	NA	TRBJ1-6
TGTGCCAGCAGCCCGAGGGATTTGAACATTCAGTACTTC	CASSPRDLNIQYF	TRBV5-4	many	NA	TRBJ2-4
TGTGCCAGCTCACTTTCGCGGGAGATCGATGAGCAGTTCTTC	CASSLSREIDEQFF	TRBV7-9	NA	TRBD2	TRBJ2-1
TGTGCCAGCACTCCTACCTCGGGACTAGCGGGAGTTGAGCAGTTCTTC	CASTPTSGLAGVEQFF	TRBV7-9	NA	TRBD2	TRBJ2-1
TGTGCCAGCAGCTCGACAGTATTCGAATCCTACGAGCAGTACTTC	CASSSTVFESYEQYF	TRBV6-2/TRBV6-3	few	NA	TRBJ2-7
TGTGCCAGCAGCTTAGTACGGGTAACCGGGGAGCTGTTTTTT	CASSLVRVTGELFF	TRBV7-8	many	NA	TRBJ2-2
TGTGCCAGCAGCTTGGTTGCGGGATTGGTTCTACATGGCTACACCTTC	CASSLVAGLVLHGYTF	TRBV5-6	many	NA	TRBJ1-2
TGTGCCACCAAGACTAGCGGGAGTAAATACTTC	CATKTSGSKYF	TRBV2	NA	TRBD2	TRBJ2-7
TGCAGCGTTGAAGATCCGGGCAGCACCGGGGAGCTGTTTTTT	CSVEDPGSTGELFF	TRBV29-1	many	NA	TRBJ2-2
TGCGCCACCCTCAACAAAACAGGCCCTAGGAGCTCCTACAATGAGCAGTTCTTC	CATLNKTGPRSSYNEQFF	TRBV23-1	once	NA	TRBJ2-1
TGTGCCAGCAGCCCCGGCGCGGCCGGGTGGAATGAGCAGTTCTTC	CASSPGAAGWNEQFF	TRBV28	few	NA	TRBJ2-1
TGCAGTGCTAGTCCCGCAGCCTCGAACACCGGGGAGCTGTTTTTT	CSASPAASNTGELFF	TRBV20-1	many	NA	TRBJ2-2
TGTGCCAGCAGCTCGGTGGTCTATAATTCACCCCTCCACTTT	CASSSVVYNSPLHF	TRBV5-5	many	NA	TRBJ1-6
TGCGCCAGCAGCCAACTTCTCGGGACAGCGGCCTCCTACGAGCAGTACTTC	CASSQLLGTAASYEQYF	TRBV4-1	few	TRBD1	TRBJ2-7
TGTGCCAGCAGTTTGATTGCGGGAGTGGGGACCGGGGAGCTGTTTTTT	CASSLIAGVGTGELFF	TRBV27	NA	TRBD2	TRBJ2-2